Sequencing of this T cell receptor (beta chain) was carried out in a study of blood T cell repertoires in COVID-19. Across the whole study: There were acute and convalescent COVID-19 samples, and they came from the United States, Italy and Spain.

From germline, CDR1 is SNHLY and CDR2 FYNNEI. The CDR3 consists of 14 residues. J gave up 2 bases and V 6 bases, and 6 bases lay outside the gene matches. Per the original methods: Nucleated cell counts were estimated from reference gene primer amplification. Produced via immunoSEQ multiplex PCR; TCRdb's table is partial and in-frame only. D and trimming come from the DNA, and the V and J calls and clone size come from that table. The sample consists of about 140,000 clones, about 76% of them appearing once. This chain links TRBV2 with TRBJ2-7, with 8 bases fitting TRBD1. Sequencing was done on a sample of peripheral blood. This TCR was sampled from a man aged 80 or over with acute or convalescent COVID-19. The CDR3 DNA follows: TGTGCCAGCAGGGACAGGGACTTCACCTACGAGCAGTACTTC. Amino acid sequence: CASRDRDFTYEQYF.